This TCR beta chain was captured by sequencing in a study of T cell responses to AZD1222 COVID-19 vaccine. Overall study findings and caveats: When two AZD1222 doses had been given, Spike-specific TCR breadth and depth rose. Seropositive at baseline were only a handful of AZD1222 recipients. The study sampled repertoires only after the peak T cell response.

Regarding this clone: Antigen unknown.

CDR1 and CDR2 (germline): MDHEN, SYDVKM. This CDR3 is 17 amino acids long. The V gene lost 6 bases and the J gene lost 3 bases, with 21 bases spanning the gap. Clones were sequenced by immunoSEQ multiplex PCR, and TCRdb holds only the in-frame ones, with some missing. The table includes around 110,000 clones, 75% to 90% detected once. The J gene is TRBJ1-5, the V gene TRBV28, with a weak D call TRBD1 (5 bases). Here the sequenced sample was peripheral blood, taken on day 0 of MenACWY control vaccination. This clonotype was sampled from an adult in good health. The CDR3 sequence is CASSLELGLPANQPQHF. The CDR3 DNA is TGTGCCAGCAGCCTCGAATTGGGACTGCCGGCCAATCAGCCCCAGCATTTT.